The rows below give T cell receptor beta chains drawn from one sample of a study of radiation and T cells in renal cell carcinoma. Measured with immunoSEQ multiplex PCR; TCRdb has only the in-frame clones, and not every one. The repertoire holds around 46,000 clones, with about 80% as singletons. The sequenced sample was blood, obtained from a patient whose treatment included radiotherapy and nephrectomy. These receptors came from a woman aged 70-85 years with renal cell carcinoma. The CDR3 runs from the conserved cysteine through the conserved F or W. A D gene is named only where the DNA matches it firmly.

J: TRBJ2-5; D: .; V: TRBV6-1; CDR3: CASSAGIPLGKETQYF
J: TRBJ2-7; D: .; V: TRBV9; CDR3: CASSLASGLFYEQYF
J: TRBJ2-2; D: .; V: TRBV6-1; CDR3: CASSEWPGNGEIGELFF
J: TRBJ2-2; D: .; V: TRBV7-9; CDR3: CASYRLANTGELFF
J: TRBJ1-6; D: .; V: TRBV4-2; CDR3: CASSPSDSLNSPLHF
J: TRBJ1-3; D: .; V: TRBV6-1; CDR3: CATKDTYSGNTIYF
J: TRBJ1-1; D: .; V: TRBV9; CDR3: CASSVVGAGAEAFF
J: TRBJ2-3; D: .; V: TRBV5-4; CDR3: CACAGTDTQYF
J: TRBJ1-2; D: .; V: TRBV11-3; CDR3: CASSLAGSYGYTF
J: TRBJ1-2; D: TRBD1; V: TRBV19; CDR3: CASSQLGTGLGYTF
J: TRBJ2-5; D: .; V: TRBV19; CDR3: CASSIHETQYF
J: TRBJ2-3; D: .; V: TRBV13; CDR3: CASSRTGSPDTQYF
J: TRBJ2-5; D: TRBD2; V: TRBV6-1; CDR3: CASRDSGGLETQYF
J: TRBJ2-1; D: TRBD2; V: TRBV15; CDR3: CATKWLAGSYNEQFF
J: TRBJ2-7; D: .; V: TRBV7-2; CDR3: CASSLAVNSYEQYF
J: TRBJ2-6; D: .; V: TRBV6-5; CDR3: CASSGWDSGANVLTF
J: TRBJ1-1; D: .; V: TRBV5-4; CDR3: CASSLRGFAGEAFF
J: TRBJ2-3; D: TRBD2; V: TRBV7-6; CDR3: CASSTPRGRLAGGGDTQYF
J: TRBJ1-5; D: .; V: TRBV6-6; CDR3: CASRPSLGGNQPQHF
J: TRBJ2-3; D: .; V: TRBV2; CDR3: CASSGGTDTQYF
J: TRBJ1-5; D: .; V: TRBV7-8; CDR3: CASSSGPTYSNQPQHF
J: TRBJ1-2; D: .; V: TRBV6-1; CDR3: CASRRAGNYGYTF
J: TRBJ2-5; D: TRBD2; V: TRBV10-3; CDR3: CAISESTSGETQYF
J: TRBJ2-5; D: TRBD2; V: TRBV2; CDR3: CASSPGGFETQYF
J: TRBJ2-4; D: .; V: TRBV5-1; CDR3: CASSSGRGSDIQYF
J: TRBJ1-1; D: .; V: TRBV4-1; CDR3: CASSHRVQNTEAFF
J: TRBJ2-1; D: .; V: TRBV2; CDR3: CASSGNGIFNEQFF
J: TRBJ1-5; D: .; V: TRBV6-1; CDR3: CASGVGGSAEPQHF
J: TRBJ1-2; D: .; V: TRBV13; CDR3: CASTPGPTTAHYGYTF
J: TRBJ2-5; D: .; V: TRBV27; CDR3: CASSTFWGPQGQETQYF
J: TRBJ2-7; D: .; V: TRBV4-2; CDR3: CASSQEVVAYEQYF
J: TRBJ2-1; D: .; V: TRBV2; CDR3: CASSEPGYNEQFF
J: TRBJ2-5; D: TRBD2; V: TRBV6-6; CDR3: CASSLTSGQETQYF
J: TRBJ2-1; D: .; V: TRBV11-2; CDR3: CASSQTTGLFHEQFF
J: TRBJ2-7; D: .; V: TRBV6-7; CDR3: CASRAYYEQYF
J: TRBJ2-3; D: .; V: TRBV27; CDR3: CASSLGFSTDTQYF
J: TRBJ1-3; D: TRBD1; V: TRBV29-1; CDR3: CSVAAGGYVSGNTIYF
J: TRBJ1-1; D: .; V: TRBV30; CDR3: CACYPRITEAFF
J: TRBJ2-7; D: TRBD2; V: TRBV5-1; CDR3: CASSKTSGPYEQYF
J: TRBJ2-4; D: .; V: TRBV5-4; CDR3: CASSLDTQNIQYF
J: TRBJ1-2; D: .; V: TRBV5-4; CDR3: CASSLEGPAREGYTF
J: TRBJ1-1; D: .; V: TRBV5-1; CDR3: CASSTAQNTEAFF
J: TRBJ1-3; D: TRBD1; V: TRBV5-1; CDR3: CASSSHGQGAGNTIYF
J: TRBJ2-5; D: .; V: TRBV15; CDR3: CATSILGAGAGSETQYF
J: TRBJ2-1; D: TRBD1; V: TRBV5-1; CDR3: CASSSDRGSYGNEQFF
J: TRBJ2-1; D: TRBD2; V: TRBV7-9; CDR3: CASSFSGRGDEQFF
J: TRBJ2-1; D: .; V: TRBV5-1; CDR3: CASSLEGGPEQFF
J: TRBJ2-7; D: TRBD2; V: TRBV25-1; CDR3: CATSPSGGKYEQYF
J: TRBJ2-7; D: .; V: TRBV18; CDR3: CASSLNRDSYEQYF
J: TRBJ1-6; D: .; V: TRBV7-3; CDR3: CASSMKGRYSSYNSPLHF
J: TRBJ2-5; D: TRBD2; V: TRBV4-1; CDR3: CASSPESGIVLETQYF
J: TRBJ1-1; D: .; V: TRBV7-9; CDR3: CASSSAGKTEAFF
J: TRBJ1-2; D: .; V: TRBV5-1; CDR3: CASSQDRVRGYTF
J: TRBJ2-5; D: .; V: TRBV10-3; CDR3: CAISEGQKETQYF
J: TRBJ1-4; D: .; V: TRBV27; CDR3: CASSLMFATNEKLFF
J: TRBJ2-7; D: .; V: TRBV5-8; CDR3: CASSLDFRTTGYEQYF
J: TRBJ1-2; D: .; V: TRBV18; CDR3: CASSPPSRGLYGYTF